The 32 T cell receptor beta chains in this list originate from one sample, sequenced in a study of CD8 T cells in ankylosing spondylitis. MiXCR, applied by TCRdb to the 5' RACE reads, yields one record per CDR3 protein. The top ten hold roughly 0.99% of the sample, which has nearly 350,000 distinct CDR3 sequences, about 15% seen once. Material: blood, either unsorted or a sorted T cell fraction (not recorded which). These receptors all come from a male donor with ankylosing spondylitis or in good health (not recorded which).

This clonotype was seen ten or more times. The rearrangement joins TRBV12-3 or TRBV12-4 to TRBJ1-2, with a possible D match to TRBD1 (5 bases). The CDR3 is made up of 13 amino acids. V lost 10 bases to trimming and J lost 2 bases, with 14 bases between them. The CDR3 is CATTGAGNYGYTF. The CDR3 region has the DNA TGTGCCACCACCGGGGCGGGGAACTATGGCTACACCTTC.

The sample holds many counts of this clonotype. CDR3 sequence (DNA): TGCAGTGCTAGAGATCTCGACAGGGAGGCTTTCTTT. This sequence encodes CSARDLDREAFF. The chain is built from TRBV20-1 and TRBJ1-1, with 7 positions matching TRBD1. Germline CDR1 reads DFQATT; CDR2 reads SNEGSKA (reference sequence). CDR3 length equals 12 residues. The V gene end was trimmed by 0 bases and the J gene end by 11 bases; junction bases not matched to a gene: 6.

This clonotype was seen more than once but under ten times. V usage is TRBV12-3 or TRBV12-4 and J usage is TRBJ1-5; 8 bases line up with TRBD1. V gave up 6 bases and J gave up 4 bases; unmatched junction bases: 8. The CDR3 runs to 15 residues. The chain's CDR3 is CASSQRTGRNQPQHF. Written as DNA, the CDR3 is TGTGCCAGCAGCCAGCGGACAGGGAGAAATCAGCCCCAGCATTTT.

The V and J genes are TRBV12-3 or TRBV12-4 and TRBJ2-1; 8 nucleotides match TRBD1. This CDR3 contains 16 residues. V was clipped by 5 bases and J by 3 bases; unmatched bases: 9. Written as DNA, the CDR3 is TGTGCCAGCAGTCCGGGACAGGCCCGAGTCTACAATGAGCAGTTCTTC. Translated: CASSPGQARVYNEQFF.

The V call is TRBV6-2 or TRBV6-3, the J call TRBJ2-1; tentatively, D is TRBD1 or TRBD2 (5 bases each). This CDR3 spans 13 amino acids. Germline V gives CDR1 MNHEY, CDR2 SVGEGT. Trimming removed 6 bases from V and 8 bases from J, with 14 bases in between. The CDR3 DNA sequence: TGTGCCAGCAGCTCCCGGGGCTCGGATGAGCAGTTCTTC. Its translation is CASSSRGSDEQFF.

This clonotype was picked up a small number of times. The V and J genes are TRBV12-3 or TRBV12-4 and TRBJ2-6; 9 nucleotides agree with TRBD2. This CDR3 region has 17 residues. V was pared by 2 bases and J by 0 bases, with 2 bases of the junction left unmatched. This chain's CDR3 is CASSLRLAASGANVLTF. The CDR3 DNA reads TGTGCCAGCAGTTTACGACTAGCGGCCTCTGGGGCCAACGTCCTGACTTTC.

The chain is built from TRBV5-1 and TRBJ1-1; 8 bases match TRBD1. CDR3 length equals 16 residues. The germline V gene encodes CDR1 SGHRS and CDR2 YFSETQ. The J segment lost 2 bases and the V segment lost 3 bases, leaving 9 bases of the junction unmatched. CDR3 protein: CASSSTPGGPNTEAFF. The DNA for the CDR3 is TGCGCCAGCAGCTCCACGCCAGGGGGCCCTAACACTGAAGCTTTCTTT.

The chain links TRBV30 to TRBJ2-7, with unresolved D. The CDR3 spans 11 residues. CDR1 and CDR2 from the germline V gene are GTSNPN and SVGIG (reference sequence). V shed 1 base and J shed 1 base, with 2 bases lying between them. CDR3 amino acids: CAWSASYEQYF. As DNA, the CDR3 is TGTGCCTGGAGTGCGTCCTACGAGCAGTACTTC.

This chain connects TRBV7-2 to TRBJ2-3; no firm D call. The CDR3 contains 15 residues. The germline V and J ends were trimmed by 5 bases and 1 base, with 13 bases remaining between them. Germline CDR1 is SGHTA and CDR2 is FQGNSA. The chain's CDR3 is CASSPRPRRTDTQYF. The CDR3 DNA sequence: TGTGCCAGCAGCCCCAGACCCAGACGCACAGATACGCAGTATTTT.

V is TRBV5-1 and J is TRBJ1-2; tentatively, D is TRBD1 (5 bases). Deletions cut 0 bases from V and 8 bases from J, with 14 bases between. This CDR3 region has 14 residues. Germline V gene sequence: CDR1 SGHRS, CDR2 YFSETQ. As DNA, the CDR3 is TGCGCCAGCAGCTTGGATTTAAGGGGAACCGGCTACACCTTC. Protein sequence: CASSLDLRGTGYTF.

CDR3 in DNA: TGTGCCAGCAGCCAAGGACTGAAAGCGTTCTTC. Its translation: CASSQGLKAFF. The rearrangement uses TRBV3-1 and TRBJ2-1; D is undetermined. Germline V CDR1 and CDR2: LGHDT, YNNKEL (reference sequence). Trimming pared 1 base from V and 15 bases from J, leaving 10 bases between. This CDR3 comprises 11 residues.

In this sample, this clonotype turned up many times. This chain connects TRBV12-3 or TRBV12-4 to TRBJ1-3; D remains unclear. This CDR3 comprises 15 residues. The ends were cut back, 5 bases at V and 0 bases at J, with 11 bases in the middle. CDR3 residues: CASSTTGSSGNTIYF. The CDR3 DNA reads as TGTGCCAGCAGTACGACTGGGAGCTCTGGAAACACCATATATTTT.

The J gene is TRBJ1-2, the V gene TRBV12-3 or TRBV12-4, with D possibly matching TRBD1 (6 bases). The CDR3 contains 12 residues. Trimming cost V 6 bases and J 6 bases, with 11 bases left between them. The CDR3 reads CASRIQGHGYTF. In DNA form, the CDR3 reads TGTGCCAGCAGGATACAGGGCCATGGCTACACCTTC.

This clonotype was observed a handful of times. This chain links TRBV11-1 with TRBJ2-1; 16 nucleotides line up with TRBD2. CDR1 is SGHAT and CDR2 is FQDESV in the germline V gene (reference sequence). J lost 9 bases, V lost 1 base, and 9 bases had no gene match. CDR3 length equals 18 residues. This chain's CDR3 is CASSLESGTSGRASEQFF. For the CDR3, the DNA is TGTGCCAGCAGCTTAGAATCCGGGACTAGCGGGAGGGCCAGTGAGCAGTTCTTC.

This clonotype was picked up a small number of times. This chain uses TRBV5-1 with TRBJ2-1; 10 nucleotides agree with TRBD2. This CDR3 region has 15 residues. Trimming removed 2 bases from V and 9 bases from J; junction bases left unmatched: 8. Germline CDR1 SGHRS, CDR2 YFSETQ. In nucleotides, the CDR3 is TGCGCCAGCAGCTTAGATCCAGCGGGAGGGACTGAGCAGTTCTTC. It encodes CASSLDPAGGTEQFF.

The V call is TRBV12-3 or TRBV12-4, the J call TRBJ2-2, with no clear D. Trimming shortened V by 6 bases and J by 0 bases, and 8 bases separated the two germline ends. The CDR3 totals 14 residues. The CDR3 DNA sequence: TGTGCCAGCAGGTACATAGCGAACACCGGGGAGCTGTTTTTT. Translating it yields CASRYIANTGELFF.

The chain joins TRBV25-1 to TRBJ2-1, with D possibly being TRBD2 (6 bases). The germline V gene encodes CDR1 MGHDK and CDR2 SYGVNS. This CDR3 has 12 amino acids. CDR3 protein: CAGPGEYNEQFF. CDR3 DNA sequence: TGTGCAGGTCCGGGGGAATACAATGAGCAGTTCTTC.

This chain joins TRBV6-5 and TRBJ2-5; 8 nucleotides line up with TRBD1. Germline V lookup: CDR1 MNHEY, CDR2 SVGAGI. V was clipped by 0 bases and J by 4 bases; unmatched bases: 7. The CDR3 runs to 16 residues. The DNA of the CDR3 is TGTGCCAGCAGTTACTCGGGTACAGGGGGTTCAGAGACCCAGTACTTC. Encoded protein: CASSYSGTGGSETQYF.

The J gene is TRBJ1-6, the V gene TRBV21-1; the table's D call of TRBD1 was not tested on the DNA. TRBV21-1 is marked as a pseudogene. The CDR3 is 15 amino acids. CDR3 sequence reads: CASSKGDRGNSPLHF. CDR3 coding DNA: TGTGCCAGCAGCAAAGGGGACAGGGGTAATTCACCCCTCCACTTT.

The chain is built from TRBV10-3 and TRBJ2-2; D is perhaps TRBD2 (6 bases). Germline-derived CDR1 and CDR2 are ENHRY and SYGVKD. This CDR3 region has 19 residues. With 0 bases removed from V and 6 bases from J, the gap between germline ends came to 23 bases. DNA of the CDR3: TGTGCCATCAGTGAGTCTGCTAGGGGTCGCGGGGATCAACCCGGGGAGCTGTTTTTT. Its protein is CAISESARGRGDQPGELFF.

This chain links TRBV2 with TRBJ2-5, with D unresolved. With 6 bases removed from V and 7 bases from J, the gap between germline ends came to 15 bases. CDR3 length equals 13 residues. Germline-derived CDR1 and CDR2 are SNHLY and FYNNEI. The CDR3 loop is CASSAFREATQYF. Here the CDR3 DNA reads TGTGCCAGCAGCGCGTTTAGGGAAGCGACCCAGTACTTC.

This clonotype was picked up a small number of times. The chain uses TRBV11-2 and TRBJ2-5; D unresolved. Deletions cut 3 bases from V and 6 bases from J, with 5 bases between. CDR1 and CDR2 (germline): SGHAT, FQNNGV. This CDR3 comprises 11 residues. The CDR3, as DNA: TGTGCCAGCAGCTTTGGAAAGACCCAGTACTTC. Translated, it gives CASSFGKTQYF. Using reference TRBV11-2 and TRBJ2-5 for the parts outside the CDR3, the full variable domain is EAGVAQSPRYKIIEKRQSVAFWCNPISGHATLYWYQQILGQGPKLLIQFQNNGVVDDSQLPKDRFSAERLKGVDSTLKIQPAKLEDSAVYLCASSFGKTQYFGPGTRLLVL.

This clonotype was observed a handful of times. The genes are TRBV6-2 or TRBV6-3 and TRBJ2-7, with D maybe TRBD2 (5 bases). V lost 6 bases to trimming and J lost 2 bases, with 11 bases between them. Per the germline V gene, CDR1 is MNHEY and CDR2 is SVGEGT. The length of the CDR3 is 13 residues. CDR3 sequence (DNA): TGTGCCAGCAGGGCTAGCAGTCCCTACGAGCAGTACTTC. Protein sequence: CASRASSPYEQYF.

The chain combines TRBV5-1 with TRBJ2-7; TRBD1 agrees at 7 bases. From germline, CDR1 is SGHRS and CDR2 YFSETQ. The CDR3 runs 15 residues. V lost 2 bases and J lost 1; bases outside the gene matches: 6. The CDR3 region has the DNA TGCGCCAGCAGCTTCGAAACGGGACAGTCCTACGAGCAGTACTTC. This translates into CASSFETGQSYEQYF. Supplemented by reference TRBV5-1 and TRBJ2-7, the full variable domain reads KAGVTQTPRYLIKTRGQQVTLSCSPISGHRSVSWYQQTPGQGLQFLFEYFSETQRNKGNFPGRFSGRQFSNSRSEMNVSTLELGDSALYLCASSFETGQSYEQYFGPGTRLTVT.

This clonotype was detected a few times. The CDR3 region is CASSLGGTSGQETQYF. Here the CDR3 DNA reads TGTGCCAGCAGCTTAGGCGGGACTAGCGGACAAGAGACCCAGTACTTC. This sequence joins TRBV7-2 and TRBJ2-5; 11 positions agree with TRBD2. Germline CDR1 SGHTA, CDR2 FQGNSA. The length of the CDR3 is 16 residues. The J segment lost 2 bases and the V segment lost 1 base, leaving 3 bases of the junction unmatched.

This chain joins TRBV12-3 or TRBV12-4 and TRBJ2-2; D not certain. Deletions cut 5 bases from V and 2 bases from J, with 12 bases between. CDR3 length: 15 residues. The CDR3, as DNA: TGTGCCAGCAGTCGGAGAGGCCTAAACACCGGGGAGCTGTTTTTT. Its protein product is CASSRRGLNTGELFF.

This clonotype was detected a few times. This chain links TRBV7-2 with TRBJ1-4; 9 bases are a match to TRBD1. This CDR3 has 16 residues. Germline trimming cut 2 bases from V and 6 bases from J; bases unmatched to any gene: 7. Germline V gene lookup returns CDR1 SGHTA and CDR2 FQGNSA. Here the CDR3 DNA reads TGTGCCAGCAGCTTATCCCCGGGACAGGGTCATGAAAAACTGTTTTTT. Its translation: CASSLSPGQGHEKLFF.

The sample holds many counts of this clonotype. The rearrangement uses TRBV12-3 or TRBV12-4 and TRBJ2-2; D could derive from TRBD1 or TRBD2 (5 bases each). The CDR3 length is 15 residues. Deletions cut 1 base from V and 5 bases from J, with 11 bases between. As DNA, the CDR3 is TGTGCCAGCAGTTTAGGAACGGGGCAAACCGGGGAGCTGTTTTTT. This sequence encodes CASSLGTGQTGELFF.

In this sample, this clonotype turned up many times. The V call is TRBV5-5, the J call TRBJ1-5, with unresolved D. Per germline, CDR1 SGHKS and CDR2 YYEKEE (reference sequence). There are 15 residues in the CDR3. V lost 4 bases and J 4 bases, leaving 15 bases between the germline ends. Here the CDR3 reads CASSPVQTSNQPQHF. The CDR3 bases are TGTGCCAGCAGCCCGGTGCAGACCTCGAATCAGCCCCAGCATTTT.

This clonotype came up a few times. The chain uses TRBV4-1 and TRBJ2-7, with 11 nucleotides matching TRBD2. The CDR3 covers 17 residues. From germline, CDR1 is MGHRA and CDR2 YSYEKL. V lost 4 bases, J lost 3 bases, and 11 bases stayed unmatched. The CDR3 region has the DNA TGCGCCAGCAGCCCCCGAAGGACTAGCGGGTCCTACTACGAGCAGTACTTC. This translates into CASSPRRTSGSYYEQYF.

This clonotype was counted a few times. The rearrangement uses TRBV10-3 and TRBJ1-2; no firm D call. V lost 4 bases and J 8 bases, leaving 11 bases between the germline ends. Germline V gene sequence: CDR1 ENHRY, CDR2 SYGVKD. This CDR3 comprises 12 residues. The CDR3 DNA reads TGTGCCATCAGTGTGGGGAATTACGGCTACACCTTC. Translated, it gives CAISVGNYGYTF.

This clonotype was seen a handful of times. This rearrangement joins TRBV12-3 or TRBV12-4 to TRBJ2-5, with 7 bases lining up with TRBD1. The CDR3 spans 15 residues. V shed 6 bases, J shed 3 bases, and the junction held 10 bases outside the gene matches. CDR3 nucleotide sequence: TGTGCCAGCAGCCGCCCTGGGACAGACAAAGAGACCCAGTACTTC. It is translated as CASSRPGTDKETQYF.